The 30 T cell receptor beta chains below come from one sample, sequenced in a study of cytomegalovirus exposure and HLA in healthy donors. PCR was performed using 60 Vbeta and 13 Jbeta primers. This table comes from immunoSEQ multiplex PCR, and its TCRdb copy is limited to in-frame clones, with some not included. The sample has 170,000 or so clones, roughly 75% seen once. The material sequenced was PBMCs. Source of these receptors: a man between 40 and 49 years old in good health and CMV-seronegative.

This chain's CDR3 is CASSVEGGDEQYF. The CDR3 DNA reads as TGTGCCAGCAGCGTAGAAGGGGGGGACGAGCAGTACTTC. This sequence joins TRBV9 and TRBJ2-7; possible D gene TRBD2, 7 bases. The ends were cut back, 0 bases at V and 5 bases at J, with 9 bases in the middle. Germline V gene data show CDR1 as SGDLS and CDR2 as YYNGEE. This CDR3 region has 13 residues.

The chain couples TRBV29-1 to TRBJ2-3; a weak D match, TRBD2 (6 bases). Trimming shortened V by 5 bases and J by 3 bases, and 18 bases separated the two germline ends. The CDR3 is 15 residues long. CDR1 and CDR2 (germline): SQVTM, ANQGSEA. The CDR3 DNA reads TGCAGCGTTCTGGGGATAGCGGCTTTTACAGATACGCAGTATTTT. Amino acid sequence: CSVLGIAAFTDTQYF.

This chain links TRBV7-9 with TRBJ2-1, with TRBD2 matching 7 bases. CDR3 length: 12 amino acids. V lost 5 bases, J lost 11 bases, and 6 bases stayed unmatched. Germline loops: CDR1 SEHNR, CDR2 FQNEAQ (reference sequence). CDR3 region: CASSPTSAKQFF. In DNA form, the CDR3 reads TGTGCCAGCAGCCCCACTAGCGCAAAGCAGTTCTTC.

V is TRBV5-5 and J is TRBJ2-7; a weak D match, TRBD1 (5 bases). Germline V gene lookup returns CDR1 SGHKS and CDR2 YYEKEE (reference sequence). This CDR3 has 17 residues. The ends were cut back, 2 bases at V and 3 bases at J, with 21 bases in the middle. CDR3 in amino acids: CASSFPPTGLRGYEQYF. CDR3 nucleotide sequence: TGTGCCAGCAGCTTCCCCCCTACGGGCCTAAGGGGCTACGAGCAGTACTTC.

This clone was counted a few times. The gene calls are TRBV4-1 and TRBJ2-7; 10 bases are shared with TRBD2. The CDR3 totals 15 residues. Germline V gene data show CDR1 as MGHRA and CDR2 as YSYEKL. The V and J ends lost 1 base and 6 bases, in that order; junction bases with no gene match: 6. The CDR3 reads CASSQGASGSSEQYF. DNA for the CDR3: TGCGCCAGCAGCCAAGGGGCTAGCGGGAGTTCCGAGCAGTACTTC.

Only one count was recorded for this clone. V is TRBV7-2 and J is TRBJ2-5; tentative D call: TRBD1 (6 bases). Germline CDR1 is SGHTA and CDR2 is FQGNSA. The V end lost 5 bases, the J end lost 2 bases, and 15 bases lay between the germline ends. The CDR3 runs 15 residues. The chain's CDR3 is CASSIMTGRQETQYF. In DNA form, the CDR3 reads TGTGCCAGCAGCATCATGACAGGCCGACAAGAGACCCAGTACTTC.

In DNA, the CDR3 is TGCGCCAGCAGTGAGCCGATAGATTACAGGGGCCCAGCTAACTATGGCTACACCTTC. This translates into CASSEPIDYRGPANYGYTF. The J gene is TRBJ1-2, the V gene TRBV10-1, with TRBD1 matching 7 bases. Losses at the gene ends were 2 bases for V and 0 bases for J; bases not matched to a gene: 15. Germline V gene data show CDR1 as WNHNN and CDR2 as SYGVQD (reference sequence). The length of the CDR3 is 19 residues.

V usage is TRBV11-2 and J usage is TRBJ2-7; 7 bases agree with TRBD1. The trim removed 3 bases at V and 7 bases at J, leaving 9 bases unmatched. CDR3 length equals 14 residues. Germline V gene lookup returns CDR1 SGHAT and CDR2 FQNNGV. The CDR3 DNA follows: TGTGCCAGCAGCTTCATTCAGGGGGTGGGGGAGCAGTACTTC. Its translation: CASSFIQGVGEQYF.

A remark on this clone: The junction departs from the called germline gene at one end, perhaps through a read error. The V gene is TRBV19, the J gene TRBJ2-5; TRBD2 matches 7 bases. Germline values: CDR1 LNHDA, CDR2 SQIVND (reference sequence). The CDR3 is 13 amino acids. In DNA form, the CDR3 reads TGTGCCAGTAGCGGTGTGGGGAGGGAGACCCGGTACTTC. It translates to CASSGVGRETRYF.

This rearrangement joins TRBV29-1 to TRBJ2-7, with 9 bases aligning to TRBD1. The germline V gene has CDR1 SQVTM and CDR2 ANQGSEA. J lost 1 base, V lost 7 bases, and 11 bases had no gene match. This CDR3 is 15 amino acids long. The CDR3 region is CSGQIPGQGSYEQYF. For the CDR3, the DNA is TGCAGCGGTCAAATTCCGGGACAGGGATCCTACGAGCAGTACTTC.

This rearrangement joins TRBV4-2 to TRBJ1-1; the D is unclear. V was cut by 2 bases and J by 10 bases, with 11 bases left in between. CDR3 size: 12 residues. From germline, CDR1 is LGHNA and CDR2 YNFKEQ. The CDR3 DNA follows: TGTGCCAGCAGCCAACAATCTGGAGGAGCTTTCTTT. Encoded protein: CASSQQSGGAFF.

The V gene is TRBV19, the J gene TRBJ2-4, with 7 bases aligning to TRBD1. CDR1 LNHDA and CDR2 SQIVND come from the germline V gene (reference sequence). This CDR3 is built from 12 residues. Germline trimming cut 9 bases from V and 12 bases from J; bases unmatched to any gene: 11. In DNA form, the CDR3 reads TGTGCCAGCGGGGAGACAGGGCGGACTCAGTACTTC. Its protein is CASGETGRTQYF.

The genes are TRBV7-2 and TRBJ2-1, with TRBD2 matching 8 bases. The CDR3 has 14 amino acids. V dropped 1 base and J dropped 9; count of bases not matched to a gene: 5. Germline V lookup: CDR1 SGHTA, CDR2 FQGNSA. The CDR3 protein is CASSLGGTSIEQFF. CDR3 nucleotide sequence: TGTGCCAGCAGCTTAGGGGGGACTAGTATTGAGCAGTTCTTC.

The chain uses TRBV5-1 and TRBJ2-7; the match to TRBD1 covers 10 bases. The CDR3 consists of 13 residues. CDR1 and CDR2 (germline): SGHRS, YFSETQ. The V and J ends lost 5 bases and 6 bases, in that order; junction bases with no gene match: 5. The CDR3 region has the DNA TGCGCCAGCAGATCCGGGACAGGGGCCGAGCAGTACTTC. This gives the protein CASRSGTGAEQYF.

Remarks on this clone: The same CDR3 can be traced to other DNA sequences in this sample. V gene TRBV5-1 combines with J gene TRBJ2-7, with TRBD1 identical over 7 bases. Trimming removed 4 bases from V and 3 bases from J; junction bases left unmatched: 1. The CDR3 sequence is 12 residues long. Germline-derived CDR1 and CDR2 are SGHRS and YFSETQ. CDR3 DNA: TGCGCCAGCAGCCGGGACAGCTACGAGCAGTACTTC. This gives the protein CASSRDSYEQYF.

The V and J genes are TRBV2 and TRBJ2-1; 9 positions match TRBD1. V lost 4 bases, J lost 1 base, and 2 bases stayed unmatched. CDR3 length: 15 amino acids. The germline V gene has CDR1 SNHLY and CDR2 FYNNEI. The CDR3 nucleotides read TGTGCCAGCAGTGTCGACAGGGGGTCCTACAATGAGCAGTTCTTC. This encodes CASSVDRGSYNEQFF.

V gene TRBV19 combines with J gene TRBJ2-1, with 15 bases matching TRBD2. Germline assignment: CDR1 LNHDA and CDR2 SQIVND (reference sequence). Trimming took 4 bases from V and 4 from J; bases not matched to a gene: 8. The CDR3 totals 18 residues. CDR3 DNA: TGTGCCAGTAGTACGGGACTAGCGGGGGGCAAACCATACAATGAGCAGTTCTTC. Protein product: CASSTGLAGGKPYNEQFF.

This chain uses TRBV10-1 with TRBJ2-5; TRBD2 matches at 8 bases. Germline V gene data show CDR1 as WNHNN and CDR2 as SYGVQD (reference sequence). The CDR3 is 17 amino acids. Germline trimming cut 2 bases from V and 0 bases from J; bases unmatched to any gene: 8. The CDR3 reads CASSERLAGLYQETQYF. The DNA for the CDR3 is TGCGCCAGCAGTGAGAGGCTAGCGGGTTTGTACCAAGAGACCCAGTACTTC.

This sequence joins TRBV7-2 and TRBJ1-2; 8 nucleotides agree with TRBD1. The length of the CDR3 is 14 residues. Germline V gene data show CDR1 as SGHTA and CDR2 as FQGNSA. V gave up 3 bases and J gave up 7 bases; unmatched junction bases: 7. For the CDR3, the DNA is TGTGCCAGCAGCTTGGACAGGGTGGAGGGTGGCTACACCTTC. Protein sequence: CASSLDRVEGGYTF.

The chain is built from TRBV5-1 and TRBJ2-1, with 11 bases aligning to TRBD2. J gave up 7 bases and V 4 bases, and 7 bases lay outside the gene matches. This CDR3 has 15 residues. CDR1 is SGHRS, CDR2 YFSETQ, per germline. The CDR3 nucleotides read TGCGCCAGCAGCGCTTTAGCGGGAGGGCCGAATGAGCAGTTCTTC. Translating it yields CASSALAGGPNEQFF. The variable domain in full, with the rest retrieved from reference TRBV5-1 and TRBJ2-1, is KAGVTQTPRYLIKTRGQQVTLSCSPISGHRSVSWYQQTPGQGLQFLFEYFSETQRNKGNFPGRFSGRQFSNSRSEMNVSTLELGDSALYLCASSALAGGPNEQFFGPGTRLTVL.

This chain links TRBV30 with TRBJ2-3; 10 bases are a match to TRBD1. This CDR3 spans 15 amino acids. Germline CDR1 GTSNPN, CDR2 SVGIG (reference sequence). Trimming took 2 bases from V and 2 from J; bases not matched to a gene: 4. The CDR3, as DNA: TGTGCCTGGAGTACCGGGACAGGGGCCACAGATACGCAGTATTTT. Translated, it gives CAWSTGTGATDTQYF.

This clone was seen a single time. The chain combines TRBV7-9 with TRBJ2-2; 12 bases agree with TRBD1. Germline CDR1 reads SEHNR; CDR2 reads FQNEAQ (reference sequence). The CDR3 is 17 amino acids. The ends lost 5 bases at V and 6 bases at J; junction bases unmatched: 10. As DNA, the CDR3 is TGTGCCAGCAGCCTCAGTAGGGGACAGGGGGCCCCCGGGGAGCTGTTTTTT. Translating it yields CASSLSRGQGAPGELFF.

This chain links TRBV5-1 with TRBJ2-2; the match to TRBD1 covers 8 bases. This CDR3 has 16 amino acids. In germline, CDR1 is SGHRS, CDR2 YFSETQ. The V and J ends lost 4 bases and 4 bases, in that order; junction bases with no gene match: 9. The CDR3 DNA reads TGCGCCAGCAGCCCGACCGGGACAGGCTTCACCGGGGAGCTGTTTTTT. This codes for CASSPTGTGFTGELFF.

The genes are TRBV4-1 and TRBJ2-1, with TRBD2 identical over 15 bases. V lost 4 bases and J lost 5; bases outside the gene matches: 12. Germline values: CDR1 MGHRA, CDR2 YSYEKL. This CDR3 region has 19 residues. CDR3 nucleotide sequence: TGCGCCAGCAGCCCCCAAGGACTAGCGGGGGGGAGGCTCGACAATGAGCAGTTCTTC. It codes for CASSPQGLAGGRLDNEQFF.

This clone was seen only a few times. The J gene is TRBJ1-1, the V gene TRBV21-1; the table's D call TRBD1 went unverified against the DNA. TRBV21-1 is listed as a pseudogene. This CDR3 region has 14 residues. CDR3 in DNA: TGTGCCAGGGGTCGGGACATCCTGAACACTGAAGCTTTCTTT. Its translation is CARGRDILNTEAFF.

The CDR3 loop is CASSLRRETQYF. The CDR3 nucleotides read TGCGCCAGCAGCTTGCGGAGGGAGACCCAGTACTTC. This chain links TRBV5-1 with TRBJ2-5; D is possibly TRBD2 (5 bases). Germline V CDR1 and CDR2: SGHRS, YFSETQ. CDR3 length equals 12 residues. V was clipped by 1 base and J by 5 bases, with 6 bases between them.

The rearrangement uses TRBV2 and TRBJ2-5; 9 nucleotides match TRBD2. The CDR3 loop spans 14 amino acids. The V and J ends lost 6 bases and 5 bases, in that order; junction bases with no gene match: 7. Germline CDR1 reads SNHLY; CDR2 reads FYNNEI. CDR3 in amino acids: CASRRLAEWETQYF. The DNA for the CDR3 is TGTGCCAGCAGGCGACTAGCGGAATGGGAGACCCAGTACTTC.

This chain connects TRBV19 to TRBJ2-2; 7 nucleotides align to TRBD1. J lost 8 bases, V lost 4 bases, and 10 bases had no gene match. There are 15 residues in the CDR3. The germline V gene encodes CDR1 LNHDA and CDR2 SQIVND (reference sequence). CDR3 amino acids: CASSNQGVTVGELFF. The CDR3 DNA sequence: TGTGCCAGTAGTAATCAGGGGGTTACTGTAGGGGAGCTGTTTTTT.

The gene calls are TRBV11-2 and TRBJ2-3; D unclear. This CDR3 is 13 amino acids long. The V end was cut by 5 bases, the J end by 0 bases, with 6 bases between. The germline gives CDR1 SGHAT, CDR2 FQNNGV. DNA of the CDR3: TGTGCCAGCAGCCCAGGAAGCACAGATACGCAGTATTTT. Translated: CASSPGSTDTQYF.

V usage is TRBV6-6 and J usage is TRBJ2-7; 9 nucleotides agree with TRBD1. CDR3 size: 14 residues. The V gene's germline CDR1 is MNHNY and CDR2 SVGAGI (reference sequence). Unmatched junction bases numbered 5, after V lost 5 bases and J lost 3 bases. CDR3 in amino acids: CASSTGTGLYEQYF. The CDR3 DNA reads TGTGCCAGCAGTACCGGGACAGGGCTCTACGAGCAGTACTTC.